The 8 T cell receptor beta chains below were found in one sample sequenced in a study of CD8+ T cells in alopecia areata. Extraction of RNA preceded its reverse transcription into cDNA, which served as the sequencing template. Method: immunoSEQ multiplex PCR; TCRdb's copy keeps in-frame clones and lacks some. Of about 69,000 clones listed, roughly 60% were seen once; the top ten hold approximately 15%. Sequenced here: CD8+ T cells sorted from blood, sampled at week 0. These TCRs come from a human donor with alopecia areata.

The genes are TRBV4-2 and TRBJ2-6, with 7 bases identical to TRBD1. J was trimmed by 2 bases and V by 5 bases; bases with no gene match: 9. The CDR3 has 17 amino acids. Germline V lookup: CDR1 LGHNA, CDR2 YNFKEQ. The CDR3 DNA sequence: TGTGCCAGCAGCAAGACAGGGATTCCTACTGGGGCCAACGTCCTGACTTTC. It specifies CASSKTGIPTGANVLTF.

This clone came up a few times. This chain uses TRBV10-3 with TRBJ2-6; D unclear. Germline V CDR1 and CDR2: ENHRY, SYGVKD. The CDR3 covers 14 residues. Trimming shortened V by 10 bases and J by 0 bases, and 10 bases separated the two germline ends. CDR3 residues: CATFKGSGANVLTF. CDR3 coding DNA: TGTGCCACCTTTAAAGGCTCTGGGGCCAACGTCCTGACTTTC.

This chain joins TRBV29-1 and TRBJ2-5; 12 bases are shared with TRBD2. The CDR3 runs to 19 residues. Unmatched junction bases numbered 20, after V lost 7 bases and J lost 2 bases. Germline CDR1 SQVTM, CDR2 ANQGSEA. The DNA for the CDR3 is TGCAGCGCGGGGGTGCCCAGTCTTCGGACTAGCGGGAATCAAGAGACCCAGTACTTC. Protein sequence: CSAGVPSLRTSGNQETQYF.

The V and J genes are TRBV28 and TRBJ1-5; no clear D gene. The CDR3 contains 13 residues. CDR1 MDHEN and CDR2 SYDVKM come from the germline V gene. Trimming left V 3 bases short and J 6 bases short, with 9 bases between. The CDR3: CASSFGVSQPQHF. Here the CDR3 DNA reads TGTGCCAGCAGTTTCGGGGTATCTCAGCCCCAGCATTTT.

The count of this clone is one. The chain has TRBV9 and TRBJ2-6; TRBD1 aligns across 8 bases. J lost 4 bases, V lost 3 bases, and 6 bases had no gene match. The CDR3 is 16 residues long. Germline loops: CDR1 SGDLS, CDR2 YYNGEE. In DNA, the CDR3 is TGTGCCAGCAGCGCCCAGGGGGCGACAGGGGCCAACGTCCTGACTTTC. Protein: CASSAQGATGANVLTF.

The rearrangement links TRBV27 to TRBJ2-1, with D possibly being TRBD1 or TRBD2 (5 bases each). The CDR3 is 17 residues long. Germline V gene sequence: CDR1 MNHEY, CDR2 SMNVEV (reference sequence). V was trimmed by 3 bases and J by 1 base, leaving 16 bases between them. This CDR3 reads CASSLSSGLGSYNEQFF. The CDR3 DNA is TGTGCCAGCAGTTTGAGTTCGGGGCTTGGGTCCTACAATGAGCAGTTCTTC.

The V call is TRBV7-6, the J call TRBJ2-3; D is possibly TRBD2 (5 bases). V was trimmed by 4 bases and J by 2 bases, leaving 13 bases between them. CDR1 is SGHVS, CDR2 FNYEAQ, per germline. CDR3 size: 15 residues. The CDR3 sequence: CASSYTVASTDTQYF. CDR3 nucleotide sequence: TGTGCCAGCAGCTACACTGTAGCGTCCACAGATACGCAGTATTTT.

This clone has just one count. This rearrangement joins TRBV7-9 to TRBJ1-2; D is unresolved. The ends were cut back, 1 base at V and 2 bases at J, with 8 bases in the middle. This CDR3 has 14 residues. Germline-derived CDR1 and CDR2 are SEHNR and FQNEAQ (reference sequence). For the CDR3, the DNA is TGTGCCAGCAGCTTAGTTGGAGGGAACTATGGCTACACCTTC. Translation: CASSLVGGNYGYTF.